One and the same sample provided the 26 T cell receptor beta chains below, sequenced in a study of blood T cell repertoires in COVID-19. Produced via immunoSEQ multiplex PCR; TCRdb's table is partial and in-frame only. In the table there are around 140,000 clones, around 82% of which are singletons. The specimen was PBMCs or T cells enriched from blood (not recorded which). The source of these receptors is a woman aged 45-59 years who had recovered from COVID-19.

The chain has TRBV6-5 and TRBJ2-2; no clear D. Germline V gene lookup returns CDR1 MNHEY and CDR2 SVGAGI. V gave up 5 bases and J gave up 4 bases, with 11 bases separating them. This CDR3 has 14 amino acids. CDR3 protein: CASSRVASTGELFF. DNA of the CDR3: TGTGCCAGCAGTCGAGTAGCAAGCACCGGGGAGCTGTTTTTT.

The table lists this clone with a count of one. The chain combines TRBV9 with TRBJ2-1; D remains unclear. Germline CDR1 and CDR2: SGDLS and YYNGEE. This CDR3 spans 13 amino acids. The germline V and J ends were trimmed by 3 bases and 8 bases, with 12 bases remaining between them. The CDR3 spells CASSAANNDEQFF. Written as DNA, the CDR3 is TGTGCCAGCAGCGCCGCCAACAACGATGAGCAGTTCTTC.

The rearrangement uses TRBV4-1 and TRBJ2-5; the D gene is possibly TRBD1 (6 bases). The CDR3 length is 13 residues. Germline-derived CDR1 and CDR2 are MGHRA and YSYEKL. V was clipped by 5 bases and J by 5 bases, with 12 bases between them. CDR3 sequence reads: CASSAGTFETQYF. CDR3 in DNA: TGCGCCAGCAGCGCCGGGACATTTGAGACCCAGTACTTC.

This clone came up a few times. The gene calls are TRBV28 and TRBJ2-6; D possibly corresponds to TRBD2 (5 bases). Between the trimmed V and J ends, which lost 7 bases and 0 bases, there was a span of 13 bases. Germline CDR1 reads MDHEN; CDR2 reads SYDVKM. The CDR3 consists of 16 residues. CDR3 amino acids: CASTGERLSGANVLTF. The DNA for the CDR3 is TGTGCCAGCACCGGGGAACGGCTCTCTGGGGCCAACGTCCTGACTTTC.

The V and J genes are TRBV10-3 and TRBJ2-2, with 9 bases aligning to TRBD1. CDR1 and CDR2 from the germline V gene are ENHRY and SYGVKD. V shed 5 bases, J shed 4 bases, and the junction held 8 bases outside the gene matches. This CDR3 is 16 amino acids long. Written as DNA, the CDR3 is TGTGCCATCAGTAAGGGGACAGGGACGGCCACCGGGGAGCTGTTTTTT. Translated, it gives CAISKGTGTATGELFF.

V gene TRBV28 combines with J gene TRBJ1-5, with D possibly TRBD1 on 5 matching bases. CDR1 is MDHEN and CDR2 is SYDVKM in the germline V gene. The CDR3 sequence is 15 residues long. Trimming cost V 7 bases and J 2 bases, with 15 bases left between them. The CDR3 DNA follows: TGTGCCAGCACCCGAGGCAGGGCGGGCAATCAGCCCCAGCATTTT. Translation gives CASTRGRAGNQPQHF.

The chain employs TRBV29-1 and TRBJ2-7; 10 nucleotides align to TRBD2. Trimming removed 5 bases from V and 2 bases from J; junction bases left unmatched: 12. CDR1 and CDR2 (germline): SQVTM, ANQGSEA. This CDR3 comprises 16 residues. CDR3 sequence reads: CSVSIIGTSETYEQYF. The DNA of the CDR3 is TGCAGCGTTAGTATAATTGGGACTAGCGAAACCTACGAGCAGTACTTC.

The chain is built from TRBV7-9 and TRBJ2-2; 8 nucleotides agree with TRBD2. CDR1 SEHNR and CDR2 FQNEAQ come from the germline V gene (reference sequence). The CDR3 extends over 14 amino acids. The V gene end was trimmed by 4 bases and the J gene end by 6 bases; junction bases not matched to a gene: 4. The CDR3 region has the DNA TGTGCCAGCAGCTATCCGGGACTAGCCGGGGAGCTGTTTTTT. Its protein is CASSYPGLAGELFF.

DNA of the CDR3: TGCGCCAGCAGCCAAGCGGACAGGAAGAGAAACACCATATATTTT. It specifies CASSQADRKRNTIYF. The chain couples TRBV4-1 to TRBJ1-3, with TRBD1 matching over 7 bases. The CDR3 loop spans 15 amino acids. Germline-derived CDR1 and CDR2 are MGHRA and YSYEKL. Germline trimming cut 1 base from V and 5 bases from J; bases unmatched to any gene: 5.

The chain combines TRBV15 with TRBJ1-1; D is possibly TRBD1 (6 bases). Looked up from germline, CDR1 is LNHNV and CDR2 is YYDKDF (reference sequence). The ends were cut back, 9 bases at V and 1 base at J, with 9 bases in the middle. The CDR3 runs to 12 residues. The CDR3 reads CATQGPNTEAFF. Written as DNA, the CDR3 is TGTGCCACTCAGGGGCCGAACACTGAAGCTTTCTTT.

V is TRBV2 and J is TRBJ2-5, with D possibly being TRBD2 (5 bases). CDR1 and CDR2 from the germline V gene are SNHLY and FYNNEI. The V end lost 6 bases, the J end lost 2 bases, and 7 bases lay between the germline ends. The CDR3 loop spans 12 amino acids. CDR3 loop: CASSGLQETQYF. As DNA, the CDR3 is TGTGCCAGCAGCGGACTTCAAGAGACCCAGTACTTC. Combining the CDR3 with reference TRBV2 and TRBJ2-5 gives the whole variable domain EPEVTQTPSHQVTQMGQEVILRCVPISNHLYFYWYRQILGQKVEFLVSFYNNEISEKSEIFDDQFSVERPDGSNFTLKIRSTKLEDSAMYFCASSGLQETQYFGPGTRLLVL.

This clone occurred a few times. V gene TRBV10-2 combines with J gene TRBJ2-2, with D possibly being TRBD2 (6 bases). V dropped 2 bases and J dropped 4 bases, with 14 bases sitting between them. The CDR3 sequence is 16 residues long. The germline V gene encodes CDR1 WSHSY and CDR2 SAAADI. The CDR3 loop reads CASSETGVLITGELFF. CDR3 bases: TGCGCCAGCAGTGAGACGGGGGTGCTGATCACCGGGGAGCTGTTTTTT.

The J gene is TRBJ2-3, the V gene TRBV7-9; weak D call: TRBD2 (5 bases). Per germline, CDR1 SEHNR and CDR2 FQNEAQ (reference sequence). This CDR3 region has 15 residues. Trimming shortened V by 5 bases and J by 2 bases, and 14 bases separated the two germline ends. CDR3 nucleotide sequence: TGTGCCAGCAGCGAGGGCCTTAAAAACACAGATACGCAGTATTTT. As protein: CASSEGLKNTDTQYF.

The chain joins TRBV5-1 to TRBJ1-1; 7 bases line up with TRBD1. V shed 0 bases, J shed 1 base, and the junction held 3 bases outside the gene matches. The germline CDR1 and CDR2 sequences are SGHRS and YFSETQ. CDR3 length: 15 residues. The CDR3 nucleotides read TGCGCCAGCAGCTTGGCAGGGACAGAGAACACTGAAGCTTTCTTT. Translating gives CASSLAGTENTEAFF.

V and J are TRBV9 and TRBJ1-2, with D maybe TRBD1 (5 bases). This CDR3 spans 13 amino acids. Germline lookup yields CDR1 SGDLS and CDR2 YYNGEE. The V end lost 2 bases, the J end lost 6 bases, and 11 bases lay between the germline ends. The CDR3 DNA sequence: TGTGCCAGCAGCGTTGGGGGACTCGATGGCTACACCTTC. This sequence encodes CASSVGGLDGYTF.

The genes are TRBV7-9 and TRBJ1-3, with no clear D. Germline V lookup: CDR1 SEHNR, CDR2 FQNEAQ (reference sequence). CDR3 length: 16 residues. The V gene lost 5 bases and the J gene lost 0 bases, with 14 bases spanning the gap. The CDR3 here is CASSPLWESSGNTIYF. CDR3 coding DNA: TGTGCCAGCAGCCCCCTCTGGGAGTCCTCTGGAAACACCATATATTTT.

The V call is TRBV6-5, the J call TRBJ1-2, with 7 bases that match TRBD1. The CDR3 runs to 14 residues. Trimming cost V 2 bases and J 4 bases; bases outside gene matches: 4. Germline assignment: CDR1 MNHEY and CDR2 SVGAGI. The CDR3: CASSYGRQGYGYTF. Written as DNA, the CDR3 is TGTGCCAGCAGTTACGGCCGACAGGGCTATGGCTACACCTTC.

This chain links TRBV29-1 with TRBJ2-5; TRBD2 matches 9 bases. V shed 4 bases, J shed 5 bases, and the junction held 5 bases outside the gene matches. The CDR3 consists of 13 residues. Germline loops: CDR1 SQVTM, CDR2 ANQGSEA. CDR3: CSVALAGFETQYF. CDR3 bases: TGCAGCGTTGCTCTAGCGGGGTTTGAGACCCAGTACTTC.

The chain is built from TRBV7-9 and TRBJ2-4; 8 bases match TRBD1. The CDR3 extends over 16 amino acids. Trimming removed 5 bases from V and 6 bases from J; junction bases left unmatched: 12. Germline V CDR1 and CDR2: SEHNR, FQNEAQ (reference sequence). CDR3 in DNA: TGTGCCAGCAGCGGGTACGGACAGGGTGTGTTAAACATTCAGTACTTC. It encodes CASSGYGQGVLNIQYF.

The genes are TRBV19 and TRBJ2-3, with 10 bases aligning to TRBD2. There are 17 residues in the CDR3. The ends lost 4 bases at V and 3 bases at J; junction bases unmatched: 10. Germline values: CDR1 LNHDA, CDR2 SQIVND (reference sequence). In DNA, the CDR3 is TGTGCCAGTAGTACAGCTTTAGCGGGGGGCCCGACAGATACGCAGTATTTT. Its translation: CASSTALAGGPTDTQYF.

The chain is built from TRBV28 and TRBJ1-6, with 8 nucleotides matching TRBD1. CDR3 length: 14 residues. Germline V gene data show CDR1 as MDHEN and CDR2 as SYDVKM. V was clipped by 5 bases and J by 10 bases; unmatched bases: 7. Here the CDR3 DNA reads TGTGCCAGCAGTACTCACAGGACAGGGTCACCCCTCCACTTT. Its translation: CASSTHRTGSPLHF.

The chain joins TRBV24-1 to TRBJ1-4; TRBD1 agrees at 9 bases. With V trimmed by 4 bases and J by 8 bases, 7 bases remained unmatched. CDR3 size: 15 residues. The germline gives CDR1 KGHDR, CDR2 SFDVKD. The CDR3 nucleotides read TGTGCCACCAGTGAGGCGGGGACAGGGTCGGAAAAACTGTTTTTT. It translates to CATSEAGTGSEKLFF.

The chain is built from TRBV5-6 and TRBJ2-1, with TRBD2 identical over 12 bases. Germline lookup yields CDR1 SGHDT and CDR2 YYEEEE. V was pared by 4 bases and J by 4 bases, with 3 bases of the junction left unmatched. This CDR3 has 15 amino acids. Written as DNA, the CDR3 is TGTGCCAGCAGCCTTCTAGCGGGGGGGTACAATGAGCAGTTCTTC. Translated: CASSLLAGGYNEQFF. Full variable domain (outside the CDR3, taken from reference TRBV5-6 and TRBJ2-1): DAGVTQSPTHLIKTRGQQVTLRCSPKSGHDTVSWYQQALGQGPQFIFQYYEEEERQRGNFPDRFSGHQFPNYSSELNVNALLLGDSALYLCASSLLAGGYNEQFFGPGTRLTVL.

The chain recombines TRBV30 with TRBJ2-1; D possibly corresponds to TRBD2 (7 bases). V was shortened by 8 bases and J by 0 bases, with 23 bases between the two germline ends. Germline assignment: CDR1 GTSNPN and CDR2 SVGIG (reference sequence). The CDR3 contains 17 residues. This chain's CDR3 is CARGAGMWERSYNEQFF. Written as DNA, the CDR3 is TGTGCCCGGGGGGCGGGGATGTGGGAGCGCTCCTACAATGAGCAGTTCTTC.

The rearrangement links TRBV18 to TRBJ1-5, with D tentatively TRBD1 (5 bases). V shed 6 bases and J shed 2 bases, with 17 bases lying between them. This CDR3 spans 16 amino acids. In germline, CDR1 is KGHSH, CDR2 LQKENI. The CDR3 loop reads CASSLGIIGGNQPQHF. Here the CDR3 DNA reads TGTGCCAGCTCCCTAGGGATAATAGGGGGCAATCAGCCCCAGCATTTT.

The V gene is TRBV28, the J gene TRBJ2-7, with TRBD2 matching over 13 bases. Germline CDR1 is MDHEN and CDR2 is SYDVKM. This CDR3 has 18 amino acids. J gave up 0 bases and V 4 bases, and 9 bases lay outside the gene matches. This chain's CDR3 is CASSSRGLAGLSSYEQYV. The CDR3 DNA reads TGTGCCAGCAGTTCTCGGGGACTAGCGGGGCTGAGCTCCTACGAGCAGTACGTC.